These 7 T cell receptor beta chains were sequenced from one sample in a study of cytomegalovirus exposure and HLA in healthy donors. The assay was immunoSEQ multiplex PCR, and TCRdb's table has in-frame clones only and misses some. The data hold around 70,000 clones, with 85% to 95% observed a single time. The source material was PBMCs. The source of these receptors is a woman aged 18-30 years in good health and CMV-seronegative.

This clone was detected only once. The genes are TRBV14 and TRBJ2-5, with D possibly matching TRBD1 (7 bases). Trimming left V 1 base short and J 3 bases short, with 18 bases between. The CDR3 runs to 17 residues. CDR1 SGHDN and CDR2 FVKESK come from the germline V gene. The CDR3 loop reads CASSQGPGGLQKETQYF. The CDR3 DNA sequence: TGTGCCAGCAGCCAAGGTCCAGGGGGGTTGCAAAAAGAGACCCAGTACTTC.

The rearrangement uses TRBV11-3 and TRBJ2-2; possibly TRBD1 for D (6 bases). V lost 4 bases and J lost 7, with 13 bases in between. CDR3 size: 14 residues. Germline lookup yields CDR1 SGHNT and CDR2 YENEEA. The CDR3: CASSSVSGVGELFF. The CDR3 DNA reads TGTGCCAGCAGCTCCGTCTCAGGGGTCGGGGAGCTGTTTTTT.

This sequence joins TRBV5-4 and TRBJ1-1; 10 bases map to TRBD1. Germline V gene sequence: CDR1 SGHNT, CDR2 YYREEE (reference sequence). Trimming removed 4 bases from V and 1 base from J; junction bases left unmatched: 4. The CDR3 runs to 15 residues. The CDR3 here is CASSPRTGGNTEAFF. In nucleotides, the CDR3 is TGTGCCAGCAGCCCGCGGACAGGGGGGAACACTGAAGCTTTCTTT.

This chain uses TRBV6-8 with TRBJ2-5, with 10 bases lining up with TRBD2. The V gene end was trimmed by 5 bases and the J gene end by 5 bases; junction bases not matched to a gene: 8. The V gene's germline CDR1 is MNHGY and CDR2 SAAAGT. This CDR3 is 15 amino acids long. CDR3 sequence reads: CASSSLAGVGETQYF. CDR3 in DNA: TGTGCCAGCAGTAGCCTAGCGGGGGTCGGGGAGACCCAGTACTTC.

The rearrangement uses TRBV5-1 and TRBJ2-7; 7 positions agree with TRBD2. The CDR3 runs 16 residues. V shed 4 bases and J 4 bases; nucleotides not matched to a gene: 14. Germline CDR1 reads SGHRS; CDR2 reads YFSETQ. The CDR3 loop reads CASSRLPGGGSYEQYF. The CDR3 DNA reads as TGCGCCAGCAGCCGACTCCCTGGCGGGGGTTCATACGAGCAGTACTTC.

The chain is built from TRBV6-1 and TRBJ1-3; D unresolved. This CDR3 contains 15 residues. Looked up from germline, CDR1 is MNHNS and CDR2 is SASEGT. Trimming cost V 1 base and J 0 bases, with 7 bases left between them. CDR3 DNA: TGTGCCAGCAGTGAAGTCCCGAGCTCTGGAAACACCATATATTTT. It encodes CASSEVPSSGNTIYF.

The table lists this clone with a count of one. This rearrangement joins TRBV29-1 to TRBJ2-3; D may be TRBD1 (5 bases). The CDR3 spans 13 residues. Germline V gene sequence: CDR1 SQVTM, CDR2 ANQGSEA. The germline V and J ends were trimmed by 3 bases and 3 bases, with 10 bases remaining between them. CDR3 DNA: TGCAGCGTTGATGGGGCTCTGACAGATACGCAGTATTTT. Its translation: CSVDGALTDTQYF.